A single sample is the source of the 5 T cell receptor beta chains below, sequenced in a study of technical replicates of blood from a few donors. The protocol was immunoSEQ multiplex PCR, while the TCRdb copy is restricted to in-frame clones and leaves out a portion. The table records 60,000 to 90,000 clones, less than 97% of them present only once. What was sequenced was T cells isolated from PBMCs. The origin of the receptors is a human donor in good health.

This sequence joins TRBV6-5 and TRBJ2-3; D might be TRBD1 (6 bases). Per germline, CDR1 MNHEY and CDR2 SVGAGI. The germline V and J ends were trimmed by 7 bases and 10 bases, with 12 bases remaining between them. The CDR3 loop spans 11 amino acids. CDR3 amino acids: CASNQGISQYF. The CDR3 coding sequence is TGTGCCAGCAACCAGGGGATTTCGCAGTATTTT.

J is TRBJ2-7 and V is TRBV11-2; 11 positions agree with TRBD2. Per the germline V gene, CDR1 is SGHAT and CDR2 is FQNNGV. J was trimmed by 7 bases and V by 5 bases; bases with no gene match: 16. CDR3 size: 17 residues. In DNA, the CDR3 is TGTGCCAGCAGCCTCGGACTAGCGGGCCACCTACTGGAAGAGCAGTACTTC. Translated, it gives CASSLGLAGHLLEEQYF.

V usage is TRBV29-1 and J usage is TRBJ1-2, with 9 bases lining up with TRBD1. V was clipped by 4 bases and J by 7 bases; unmatched bases: 10. The CDR3 spans 14 residues. Germline values: CDR1 SQVTM, CDR2 ANQGSEA. The CDR3 DNA follows: TGCAGCGTTGTGGATCCGGGACAGGGAGGTGGCTACACCTTC. Encoded protein: CSVVDPGQGGGYTF.

This chain joins TRBV28 and TRBJ1-5, with D unclear. Germline CDR1 and CDR2: MDHEN and SYDVKM. This CDR3 region has 12 residues. Between the trimmed V and J ends, which lost 9 bases and 6 bases, there was a span of 12 bases. The CDR3 loop reads CASEGEGQPQHF. In DNA, the CDR3 is TGTGCCAGTGAAGGAGAGGGTCAGCCCCAGCATTTT.

The V call is TRBV12-5, the J call TRBJ1-1, with 8 bases lining up with TRBD1. The ends lost 0 bases at V and 1 base at J; junction bases unmatched: 10. CDR1 and CDR2 from the germline V gene are LGHNT and FRNRAP. The CDR3 extends over 18 amino acids. The CDR3 reads CASGLVVTGGKENTEAFF. In DNA, the CDR3 is TGTGCTAGTGGTTTGGTAGTTACAGGGGGTAAGGAGAACACTGAAGCTTTCTTT.